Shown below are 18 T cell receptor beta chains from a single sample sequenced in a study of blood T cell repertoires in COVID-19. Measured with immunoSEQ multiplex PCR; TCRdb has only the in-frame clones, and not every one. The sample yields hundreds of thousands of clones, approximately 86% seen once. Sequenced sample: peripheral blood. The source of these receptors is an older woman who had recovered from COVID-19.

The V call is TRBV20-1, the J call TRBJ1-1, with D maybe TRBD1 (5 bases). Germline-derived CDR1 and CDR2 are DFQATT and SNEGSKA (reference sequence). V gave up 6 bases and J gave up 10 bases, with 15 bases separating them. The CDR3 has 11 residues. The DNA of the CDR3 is TGCAGTGCAAAACAGGCGTGGGTAGCTTTCTTT. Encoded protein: CSAKQAWVAFF.

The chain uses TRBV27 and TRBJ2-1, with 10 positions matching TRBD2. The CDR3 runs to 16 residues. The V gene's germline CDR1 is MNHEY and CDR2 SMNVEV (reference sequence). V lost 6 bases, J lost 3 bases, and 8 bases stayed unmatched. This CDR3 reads CASSPFSGGSYNEQFF. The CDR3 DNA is TGTGCCAGCAGCCCCTTTAGCGGGGGGAGCTACAATGAGCAGTTCTTC.

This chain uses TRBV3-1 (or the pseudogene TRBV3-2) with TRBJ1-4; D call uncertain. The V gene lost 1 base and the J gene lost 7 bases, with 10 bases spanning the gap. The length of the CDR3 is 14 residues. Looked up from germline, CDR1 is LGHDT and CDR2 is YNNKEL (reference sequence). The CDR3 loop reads CASSQVGRGEKLFF. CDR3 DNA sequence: TGTGCCAGCAGCCAAGTAGGTCGAGGTGAAAAACTGTTTTTT.

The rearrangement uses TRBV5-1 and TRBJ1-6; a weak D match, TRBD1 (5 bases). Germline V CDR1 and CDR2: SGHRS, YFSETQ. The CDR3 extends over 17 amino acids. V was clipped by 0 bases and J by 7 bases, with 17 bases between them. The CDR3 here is CASSLVRQHSLNSPLHF. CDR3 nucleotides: TGCGCCAGCAGCTTGGTGCGACAGCATAGTCTAAATTCACCCCTCCACTTT.

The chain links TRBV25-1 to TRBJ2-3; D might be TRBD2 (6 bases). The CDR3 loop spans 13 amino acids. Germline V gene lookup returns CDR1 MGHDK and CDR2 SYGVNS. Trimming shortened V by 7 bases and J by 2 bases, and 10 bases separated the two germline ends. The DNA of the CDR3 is TGTGCCAGCACCGGGAGTTACACAGATACGCAGTATTTT. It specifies CASTGSYTDTQYF.

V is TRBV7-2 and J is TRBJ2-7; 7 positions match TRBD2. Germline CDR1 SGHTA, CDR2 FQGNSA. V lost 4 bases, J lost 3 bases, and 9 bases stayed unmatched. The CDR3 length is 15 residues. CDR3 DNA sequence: TGTGCCAGCAGCTCCTACAGCGGGGAAGTCTACGAGCAGTACTTC. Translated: CASSSYSGEVYEQYF. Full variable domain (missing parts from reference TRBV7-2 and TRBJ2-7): GAGVSQSPSNKVTEKGKDVELRCDPISGHTALYWYRQSLGQGLEFLIYFQGNSAPDKSGLPSDRFSAERTGGSVSTLTIQRTQQEDSAVYLCASSSYSGEVYEQYFGPGTRLTVT.

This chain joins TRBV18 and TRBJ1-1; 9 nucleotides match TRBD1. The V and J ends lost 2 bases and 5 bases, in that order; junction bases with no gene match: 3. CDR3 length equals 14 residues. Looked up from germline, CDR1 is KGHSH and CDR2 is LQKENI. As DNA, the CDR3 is TGTGCCAGCTCACCAGAGGGACAGGGAACTGAAGCTTTCTTT. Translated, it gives CASSPEGQGTEAFF.

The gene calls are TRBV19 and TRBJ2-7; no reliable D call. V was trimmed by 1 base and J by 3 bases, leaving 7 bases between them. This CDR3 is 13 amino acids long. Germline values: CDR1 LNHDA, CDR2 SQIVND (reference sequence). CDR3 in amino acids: CASSIGGYYEQYF. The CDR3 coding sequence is TGTGCCAGTAGTATAGGCGGATACTACGAGCAGTACTTC.

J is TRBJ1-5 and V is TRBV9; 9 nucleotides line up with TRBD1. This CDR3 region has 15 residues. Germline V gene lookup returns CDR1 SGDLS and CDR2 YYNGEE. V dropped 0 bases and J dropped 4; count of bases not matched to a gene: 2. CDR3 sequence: CASSVGGTGNQPQHF. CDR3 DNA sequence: TGTGCCAGCAGCGTAGGCGGGACAGGGAATCAGCCCCAGCATTTT.

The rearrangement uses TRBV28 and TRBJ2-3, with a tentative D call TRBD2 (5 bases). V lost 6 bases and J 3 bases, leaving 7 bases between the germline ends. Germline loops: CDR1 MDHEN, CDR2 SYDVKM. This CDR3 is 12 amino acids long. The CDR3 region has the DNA TGTGCCAGCAGCGGGGTTACAGATACGCAGTATTTT. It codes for CASSGVTDTQYF.

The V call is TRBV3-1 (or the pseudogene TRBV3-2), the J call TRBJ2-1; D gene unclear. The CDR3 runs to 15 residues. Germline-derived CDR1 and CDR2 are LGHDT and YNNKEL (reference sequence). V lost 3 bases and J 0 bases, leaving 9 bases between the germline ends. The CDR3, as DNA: TGTGCCAGCAGCCAGGCGGTAAGCTCCTACAATGAGCAGTTCTTC. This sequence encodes CASSQAVSSYNEQFF.

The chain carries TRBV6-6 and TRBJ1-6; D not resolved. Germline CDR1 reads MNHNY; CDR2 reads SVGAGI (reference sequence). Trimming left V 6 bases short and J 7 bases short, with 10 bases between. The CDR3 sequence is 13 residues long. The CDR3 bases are TGTGCCAGCAGCCGACCAGGCAATTCACCCCTCCACTTT. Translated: CASSRPGNSPLHF.

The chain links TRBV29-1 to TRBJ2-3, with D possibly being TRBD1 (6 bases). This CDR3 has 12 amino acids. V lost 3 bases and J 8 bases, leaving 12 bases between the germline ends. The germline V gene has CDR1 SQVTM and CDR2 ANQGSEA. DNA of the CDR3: TGCAGCGTTGAGAGGGGGAGAGTTACGCAGTATTTT. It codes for CSVERGRVTQYF.

The CDR3 DNA follows: TGTGCCAGCAGCCCCAGGGGGACAGGGTTGTTCCAAGAGACCCAGTACTTC. Amino acids: CASSPRGTGLFQETQYF. V usage is TRBV7-8 and J usage is TRBJ2-5, with TRBD1 matching over 9 bases. V was clipped by 5 bases and J by 1 base; unmatched bases: 11. The CDR3 sequence is 17 residues long. CDR1 and CDR2 (germline): SGHVS, FQNEAQ.

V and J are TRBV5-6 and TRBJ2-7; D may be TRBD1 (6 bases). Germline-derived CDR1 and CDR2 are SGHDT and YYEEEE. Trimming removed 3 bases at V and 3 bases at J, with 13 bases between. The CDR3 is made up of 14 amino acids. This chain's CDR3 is CASSSTGFGYEQYF. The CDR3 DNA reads TGTGCCAGCAGCTCTACAGGGTTCGGCTACGAGCAGTACTTC.

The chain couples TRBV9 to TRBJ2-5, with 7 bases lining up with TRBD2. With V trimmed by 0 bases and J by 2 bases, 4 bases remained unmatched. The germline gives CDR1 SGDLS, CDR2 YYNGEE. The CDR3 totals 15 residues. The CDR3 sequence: CASSVGASGQETQYF. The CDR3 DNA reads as TGTGCCAGCAGCGTAGGGGCTAGCGGTCAAGAGACCCAGTACTTC. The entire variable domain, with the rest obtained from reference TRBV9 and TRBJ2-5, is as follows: DSGVTQTPKHLITATGQRVTLRCSPRSGDLSVYWYQQSLDQGLQFLIQYYNGEERAKGNILERFSAQQFPDLHSELNLSSLELGDSALYFCASSVGASGQETQYFGPGTRLLVL.

The CDR3 loop reads CASSFRSHSGFTQYF. As DNA, the CDR3 is TGTGCCAGCAGTTTCCGGTCCCATTCGGGTTTTACGCAGTATTTT. The chain has TRBV27 and TRBJ2-3; D is ambiguous. V shed 3 bases and J shed 8 bases, with 18 bases lying between them. The CDR3 is made up of 15 amino acids. Germline V lookup: CDR1 MNHEY, CDR2 SMNVEV (reference sequence).

CDR3 nucleotide sequence: TGTGCCAGCTCACCCCAACAGGCGGTCTATGGCTACACCTTC. Translation gives CASSPQQAVYGYTF. The gene calls are TRBV18 and TRBJ1-2, with TRBD1 as a possible D gene (5 bases). V was trimmed by 3 bases and J by 4 bases, leaving 12 bases between them. Germline lookup yields CDR1 KGHSH and CDR2 LQKENI. CDR3 length: 14 residues. The whole variable domain, filled in from reference TRBV18 and TRBJ1-2, reads NAGVMQNPRHLVRRRGQEARLRCSPMKGHSHVYWYRQLPEEGLKFMVYLQKENIIDESGMPKERFSAEFPKEGPSILRIQQVVRGDSAAYFCASSPQQAVYGYTFGSGTRLTVV.